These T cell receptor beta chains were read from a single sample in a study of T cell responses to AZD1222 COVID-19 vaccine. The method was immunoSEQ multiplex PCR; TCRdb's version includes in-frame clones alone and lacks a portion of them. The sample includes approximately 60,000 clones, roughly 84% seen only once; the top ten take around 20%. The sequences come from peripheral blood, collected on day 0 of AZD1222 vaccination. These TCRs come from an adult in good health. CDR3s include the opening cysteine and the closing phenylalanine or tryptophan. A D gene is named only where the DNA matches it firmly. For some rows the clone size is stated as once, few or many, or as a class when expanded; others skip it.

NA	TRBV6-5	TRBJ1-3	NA	TGTGCCAGCAGGGACACGTGGAAACAATTTACCATATATTTT	CASRDTWKQFTIYF
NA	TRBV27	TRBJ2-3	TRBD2	TGTGCCAGCAGTTCCCCAGCGGGAATCACAGATACGCAGTATTTT	CASSSPAGITDTQYF
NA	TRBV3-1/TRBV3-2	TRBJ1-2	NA	TGTGCCAGCAGCCACGGGGCAGGGGATGGCTACACCTTC	CASSHGAGDGYTF
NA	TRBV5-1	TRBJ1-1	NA	TGCGCCAGCAGCTTTAACTCGGGGAACACTGAAGCTTTCTTT	CASSFNSGNTEAFF
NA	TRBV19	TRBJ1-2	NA	TGTGCCAGTAGTAGACCCACCTCGTGGGTATCTAACTATGGCTACACCTTC	CASSRPTSWVSNYGYTF
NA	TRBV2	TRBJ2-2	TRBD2	TGTGCCAGCAGTGAGGCTCTGAGCGGGAAGCACACCGGGGAGCTGTTTTTT	CASSEALSGKHTGELFF
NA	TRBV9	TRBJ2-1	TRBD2	TGTGCCAGCAGCGTGGGACTAGCGGGAGGATACAATGAGCAGTTCTTC	CASSVGLAGGYNEQFF
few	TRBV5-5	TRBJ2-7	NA	TGTGCCAGCAGCTTGGAGGGCTACGAGCAGTACTTC	CASSLEGYEQYF
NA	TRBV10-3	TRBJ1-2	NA	TGTGCCATCAGGGGGGACCGAGCTAACTATGGCTACACCTTC	CAIRGDRANYGYTF
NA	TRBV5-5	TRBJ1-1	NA	TGTGCCAGCAGCTTGGACAGCAGAAACACTGAAGCTTTCTTT	CASSLDSRNTEAFF
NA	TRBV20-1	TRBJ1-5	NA	TGCAGTGCTACCTCCCAGGGAACCCAGCATTTT	CSATSQGTQHF